The rows below give T cell receptor beta chains drawn from one sample of a study of human versus mouse CDR3 diversity and MHC coevolution. This table comes from immunoSEQ multiplex PCR, and its TCRdb copy is limited to in-frame clones, with some not included. The sample has some 80,000 clones; 85% to 95% are singletons. The specimen sequenced was naive CD4+ T cells from blood. All receptors come from a person aged 30-70 years in good health. Both conserved end residues are part of each CDR3. Fields, in order: D gene, J gene, V gene, clone size, CDR3 DNA, CDR3 protein. A D gene is named only where the DNA matches it firmly. Some rows have no size entry. The others give once, few or many, or a class for an expanded clone.

d_call: TRBD1; j_call: TRBJ1-5; v_call: TRBV7-9; clone_size: once; cdr3_nt: TGTGCCAGCAGCCAAGGACAGGGTGATATTCAGCCCCAGCATTTT; cdr3_aa: CASSQGQGDIQPQHF
d_call: NA; j_call: TRBJ1-1; v_call: TRBV19; clone_size: NA; cdr3_nt: TGTGCCAGTAGTATAGACAGGGGCACTGAAGCTTTCTTT; cdr3_aa: CASSIDRGTEAFF
d_call: NA; j_call: TRBJ2-7; v_call: TRBV5-1; clone_size: NA; cdr3_nt: TGCGCCAGCAGCTTTGTTAGCGGCACCTACGAGCAGTACTTC; cdr3_aa: CASSFVSGTYEQYF
d_call: TRBD1; j_call: TRBJ2-1; v_call: TRBV5-1; clone_size: NA; cdr3_nt: TGCGCCAGCAGCCCGCCGGGACAGGGGGTCGGTGAGCAGTTCTTC; cdr3_aa: CASSPPGQGVGEQFF
d_call: TRBD2; j_call: TRBJ2-1; v_call: TRBV7-6; clone_size: NA; cdr3_nt: TGTGCCAGCAGCTTAGCGATGGCGGGAGTTTCCAATGAGCAGTTCTTC; cdr3_aa: CASSLAMAGVSNEQFF
d_call: TRBD1; j_call: TRBJ2-7; v_call: TRBV18; clone_size: NA; cdr3_nt: TGTGCCAGCTCACCTCGGACAGGGGACAACAACGAGCAGTACTTC; cdr3_aa: CASSPRTGDNNEQYF
d_call: TRBD1; j_call: TRBJ1-2; v_call: TRBV6-5; clone_size: NA; cdr3_nt: TGTGCCAGCAGTTTTACAGGGGATTATCCAGGTGGCTACACCTTC; cdr3_aa: CASSFTGDYPGGYTF
d_call: TRBD2; j_call: TRBJ2-7; v_call: TRBV4-1; clone_size: NA; cdr3_nt: TGCGCCAGCAGCCCTCCTATAGCGGGAGTTCCCTACGAGCAGTACTTC; cdr3_aa: CASSPPIAGVPYEQYF
d_call: NA; j_call: TRBJ2-6; v_call: TRBV5-1; clone_size: NA; cdr3_nt: TGCGCCAGCTACAACGCTGGGGCCAACGTCCTGACTTTC; cdr3_aa: CASYNAGANVLTF
d_call: TRBD1; j_call: TRBJ1-2; v_call: TRBV7-9; clone_size: NA; cdr3_nt: TGTGCCAGCAGCTCGTACACAGGGGGCCCCTCAGCTGGCTACACCTTC; cdr3_aa: CASSSYTGGPSAGYTF
d_call: NA; j_call: TRBJ1-3; v_call: TRBV9; clone_size: NA; cdr3_nt: TGTGCCAGCAGCGGGAATCAGGTGAACACCATATATTTT; cdr3_aa: CASSGNQVNTIYF
d_call: TRBD2; j_call: TRBJ2-1; v_call: TRBV28; clone_size: NA; cdr3_nt: TGTGCCAGCAGTCCTCGACCGCCTAGCGGGGGGTACAATGAGCAGTTCTTC; cdr3_aa: CASSPRPPSGGYNEQFF
d_call: NA; j_call: TRBJ1-5; v_call: TRBV15; clone_size: NA; cdr3_nt: TGTGCCACCAGCAGCAGGGTCAGCAATCAGCCCCAGCATTTT; cdr3_aa: CATSSRVSNQPQHF
d_call: TRBD2; j_call: TRBJ2-7; v_call: TRBV5-4; clone_size: NA; cdr3_nt: TGTGCCAGCAGCAGTAGCGGGGGAACCTACGAGCAGTACTTC; cdr3_aa: CASSSSGGTYEQYF
d_call: TRBD1; j_call: TRBJ1-1; v_call: TRBV9; clone_size: NA; cdr3_nt: TGTGCCAGCAGCGGGACAGGGGACACTGAAGCTTTCTTT; cdr3_aa: CASSGTGDTEAFF
d_call: NA; j_call: TRBJ1-2; v_call: TRBV5-6; clone_size: once; cdr3_nt: TGTGCCAGCAGCTTGGAACAGCTCTATGGCTACACCTTC; cdr3_aa: CASSLEQLYGYTF
d_call: NA; j_call: TRBJ2-6; v_call: TRBV5-6; clone_size: NA; cdr3_nt: TGTGCCAGCAGCCCCACCCAGGGAGGCAACGTCCTGACTTTC; cdr3_aa: CASSPTQGGNVLTF
d_call: TRBD2; j_call: TRBJ2-5; v_call: TRBV2; clone_size: once; cdr3_nt: TGTGCCAGCAGATCCCTAGCGGGAGGAGAGACCCAGTACTTC; cdr3_aa: CASRSLAGGETQYF
d_call: TRBD1; j_call: TRBJ2-6; v_call: TRBV30; clone_size: NA; cdr3_nt: TGTGCCTGGAGGAGGGACAGGGATTACTCTGGGGCCAACGTCCTGACTTTC; cdr3_aa: CAWRRDRDYSGANVLTF
d_call: TRBD1; j_call: TRBJ2-7; v_call: TRBV7-9; clone_size: NA; cdr3_nt: TGTGCCAGCAGCCCCAGGACAGGTAGCTCCTACGAGCAGTACTTC; cdr3_aa: CASSPRTGSSYEQYF
d_call: NA; j_call: TRBJ1-1; v_call: TRBV4-1; clone_size: NA; cdr3_nt: TGCGCCAGCAGCCAAGAAAAGGCCAAGAAACAGGGAAACACTGAAGCTTTCTTT; cdr3_aa: CASSQEKAKKQGNTEAFF
d_call: TRBD1; j_call: TRBJ2-5; v_call: TRBV10-3; clone_size: NA; cdr3_nt: TGTGCCATCAGTAAGGGACAGTACCAAGAGACCCAGTACTTC; cdr3_aa: CAISKGQYQETQYF
d_call: TRBD2; j_call: TRBJ2-1; v_call: TRBV10-1; clone_size: NA; cdr3_nt: TGCGCCAGCAGTGATGGTCCTAGCGGGGTATCCAATGAGCAGTTCTTC; cdr3_aa: CASSDGPSGVSNEQFF
d_call: TRBD1; j_call: TRBJ1-6; v_call: TRBV5-1; clone_size: NA; cdr3_nt: TGCGCCAGCAGCTTGACAGGGGGAGGCTCACCCCTCCACTTT; cdr3_aa: CASSLTGGGSPLHF
d_call: TRBD2; j_call: TRBJ2-1; v_call: TRBV5-4; clone_size: NA; cdr3_nt: TGTGCCAGCCCAAGCGGGAAGTCCTACAATGAGCAGTTCTTC; cdr3_aa: CASPSGKSYNEQFF
d_call: NA; j_call: TRBJ2-7; v_call: TRBV28; clone_size: NA; cdr3_nt: TGTGCCAGCAGTTTAACGGGGAGGCGGCAGTACTTC; cdr3_aa: CASSLTGRRQYF
d_call: TRBD2; j_call: TRBJ2-3; v_call: TRBV30; clone_size: NA; cdr3_nt: TGTGCCTGGAGTCCTGGACTAGCGGGAGTCGGCACAGATACGCAATATTTT; cdr3_aa: CAWSPGLAGVGTDTQYF
d_call: TRBD2; j_call: TRBJ2-1; v_call: TRBV14; clone_size: once; cdr3_nt: TGTGCCAGCAGCCCTAGACTAGCGGACTACAATGAGCAGTTCTTC; cdr3_aa: CASSPRLADYNEQFF
d_call: NA; j_call: TRBJ2-5; v_call: TRBV5-1; clone_size: NA; cdr3_nt: TGCGCCAGCAAGGGGGAAGAAGAGACCCAGTACTTC; cdr3_aa: CASKGEEETQYF
d_call: TRBD2; j_call: TRBJ2-3; v_call: TRBV5-1; clone_size: NA; cdr3_nt: TGCGCCAGCTCTCCGGGACTAGCAGGGGGAGGGGGAGCAGATACGCAGTATTTT; cdr3_aa: CASSPGLAGGGGADTQYF
d_call: NA; j_call: TRBJ1-5; v_call: TRBV12-5; clone_size: once; cdr3_nt: TGTGCTAGTGGTTTGTCTCAGAATCAGCCCCAGCATTTT; cdr3_aa: CASGLSQNQPQHF
d_call: NA; j_call: TRBJ2-6; v_call: TRBV28; clone_size: NA; cdr3_nt: TGTGCCAGCAGGTACAGGGTTTCTGGGGCCAACGTCCTGACTTTC; cdr3_aa: CASRYRVSGANVLTF
d_call: NA; j_call: TRBJ2-7; v_call: TRBV9; clone_size: NA; cdr3_nt: TGTGCCAGCAGGGAGGGTAAAGGGCAGTACTTC; cdr3_aa: CASREGKGQYF
d_call: NA; j_call: TRBJ1-1; v_call: TRBV30; clone_size: NA; cdr3_nt: TGTGCCTGGAGTGTACCGGGGATGAACACTGAAGCTTTCTTT; cdr3_aa: CAWSVPGMNTEAFF
d_call: TRBD2; j_call: TRBJ2-1; v_call: TRBV6-5; clone_size: NA; cdr3_nt: TGTGCCAGCAGGGGACTAGCCGCCAGGGGTGAGCAGTTCTTC; cdr3_aa: CASRGLAARGEQFF
d_call: NA; j_call: TRBJ2-3; v_call: TRBV6-6; clone_size: NA; cdr3_nt: TGTGCCAGCAGTTACTCGCGGGGACAGCTAGATACGCAGTATTTT; cdr3_aa: CASSYSRGQLDTQYF
d_call: NA; j_call: TRBJ1-5; v_call: TRBV6-5; clone_size: NA; cdr3_nt: TGTGCCAGCAGTTTAGGGGCCAACAGCAATCAGCCCCAGCATTTT; cdr3_aa: CASSLGANSNQPQHF
d_call: TRBD2; j_call: TRBJ2-1; v_call: TRBV5-4; clone_size: NA; cdr3_nt: TGTGCCAGCAGCCGGGGGGGGGCCAATGAGCAGTTCTTC; cdr3_aa: CASSRGGANEQFF
d_call: TRBD1; j_call: TRBJ1-2; v_call: TRBV7-9; clone_size: NA; cdr3_nt: TGTGCCAGCAGCGTACAGGGGGCCATCTATGGCTACACCTTC; cdr3_aa: CASSVQGAIYGYTF
d_call: NA; j_call: TRBJ2-7; v_call: TRBV5-1; clone_size: NA; cdr3_nt: TGCGCCAGCAGCCCGGACAGTCTCTACGAGCAGTACTTC; cdr3_aa: CASSPDSLYEQYF
d_call: NA; j_call: TRBJ1-5; v_call: TRBV7-2; clone_size: NA; cdr3_nt: TGTGCCAGCAGCGTTATTTCGAGCAATCAGCCCCAGCATTTT; cdr3_aa: CASSVISSNQPQHF
d_call: NA; j_call: TRBJ1-4; v_call: TRBV19; clone_size: few; cdr3_nt: TGTGCCAGTACCTCGACATGGAGGAATGAAAAACTGTTTTTT; cdr3_aa: CASTSTWRNEKLFF
d_call: TRBD1; j_call: TRBJ2-7; v_call: TRBV7-2; clone_size: NA; cdr3_nt: TGTGCCAGCGGCTTTAGGGGGCCCTACGAGCAGTACTTC; cdr3_aa: CASGFRGPYEQYF
d_call: NA; j_call: TRBJ2-1; v_call: TRBV19; clone_size: NA; cdr3_nt: TGTGCCAGTAGTATAGATCAGGGTACCGAGCAGTTCTTC; cdr3_aa: CASSIDQGTEQFF
d_call: NA; j_call: TRBJ2-2; v_call: TRBV9; clone_size: NA; cdr3_nt: TGTGCCAGCCACAGGGATAGGGGCACCGGGGAGCTGTTTTTT; cdr3_aa: CASHRDRGTGELFF
d_call: NA; j_call: TRBJ1-4; v_call: TRBV4-1; clone_size: NA; cdr3_nt: TGCGCCAGCAGCGTCCGAGGCGTCGAGGGCGAAAAACTGTTTTTT; cdr3_aa: CASSVRGVEGEKLFF
d_call: NA; j_call: TRBJ2-7; v_call: TRBV28; clone_size: NA; cdr3_nt: TGTGCCAGCAGTTCACAGGGAGGGGAGTCCTACGAGCAGTACTTC; cdr3_aa: CASSSQGGESYEQYF
d_call: TRBD1; j_call: TRBJ1-6; v_call: TRBV27; clone_size: NA; cdr3_nt: TGTGCCAGCACAAGACAGGGAGGTTCACCCCTCCACTTT; cdr3_aa: CASTRQGGSPLHF
d_call: NA; j_call: TRBJ2-1; v_call: TRBV13; clone_size: NA; cdr3_nt: TGTGCCAGCAGCGATTCGGTGGTGGGAGCGTCGTACAATGAGCAGTTCTTC; cdr3_aa: CASSDSVVGASYNEQFF
d_call: TRBD1; j_call: TRBJ1-3; v_call: TRBV4-1; clone_size: few; cdr3_nt: TGCGCCAGCAGCCCAACTCCACCGGGACAGGGGTGGAACACCATATATTTT; cdr3_aa: CASSPTPPGQGWNTIYF
d_call: TRBD2; j_call: TRBJ2-3; v_call: TRBV9; clone_size: NA; cdr3_nt: TGTGCCAGCAGCCCGACTAGCGCGTTCACAGATACGCAGTATTTT; cdr3_aa: CASSPTSAFTDTQYF
d_call: NA; j_call: TRBJ1-1; v_call: TRBV19; clone_size: NA; cdr3_nt: TGTGCCAGTGCCGGGTGGACTGAAGCTTTCTTT; cdr3_aa: CASAGWTEAFF
d_call: NA; j_call: TRBJ1-2; v_call: TRBV30; clone_size: NA; cdr3_nt: TGTGCCTGCCTAGGGGCGGGAGGCTACACCTTC; cdr3_aa: CACLGAGGYTF
d_call: NA; j_call: TRBJ1-1; v_call: TRBV5-1; clone_size: NA; cdr3_nt: TGCGCCAGCAGCTTGGCCGGGGGGGGGAACACTGAAGCTTTCTTT; cdr3_aa: CASSLAGGGNTEAFF
d_call: TRBD1; j_call: TRBJ1-2; v_call: TRBV15; clone_size: NA; cdr3_nt: TGTGCCACCAAATGGACAGGGGAGGTAGCTAACTATGGCTACACCTTC; cdr3_aa: CATKWTGEVANYGYTF
d_call: NA; j_call: TRBJ1-2; v_call: TRBV20-1; clone_size: NA; cdr3_nt: TGCAGTGCTCTCCAGCTAGATGGCTACACCTTC; cdr3_aa: CSALQLDGYTF
d_call: NA; j_call: TRBJ2-2; v_call: TRBV6-6; clone_size: NA; cdr3_nt: TGTGCCAGCAGTTACTCGTCAGGGCTCTTCACCGGGGAGCTGTTTTTT; cdr3_aa: CASSYSSGLFTGELFF